This is a list of T cell receptor beta chains from one sample in a study of blood T cell repertoires in COVID-19. Only in-frame clones appear in the TCRdb table, and some are missing; sequencing was by immunoSEQ multiplex PCR. Here the sample spans approximately 50,000 clones, 79% being singletons. The sequenced material came from peripheral blood. Every receptor here comes from a man between 65 and 85 years old with acute or convalescent COVID-19. CDR3s include the opening cysteine and the closing phenylalanine or tryptophan. The D gene is left open where the match is weak. Size values are once, few and many counts, or a class for expanded clones, and some rows have none.

NA	14	TRBV24-1	NA	TRBJ2-5	CATSGRYSQETQYF	TGTGCCACCAGTGGCCGGTATTCCCAAGAGACCCAGTACTTC
NA	16	TRBV30	NA	TRBJ2-1	CAWSGIVGGSYNEQFF	TGTGCCTGGAGTGGGATAGTGGGGGGTTCCTACAATGAGCAGTTCTTC
TRBD1	15	TRBV4-3	few	TRBJ1-1	CASSQSPGGHSEAFF	TGCGCCAGCAGCCAATCGCCAGGGGGTCACTCTGAAGCTTTCTTT
NA	16	TRBV9	NA	TRBJ2-1	CASSVGSPREENEQFF	TGTGCCAGCAGCGTAGGGTCCCCTAGGGAGGAGAATGAGCAGTTCTTC
NA	17	TRBV25-1	NA	TRBJ1-2	CASGGPTGTYLNYGYTF	TGTGCCAGCGGGGGACCTACCGGGACATATTTAAATTATGGCTACACCTTC
NA	14	TRBV9	NA	TRBJ2-3	CASSYGGSTDTQYF	TGTGCCAGCAGCTACGGGGGAAGCACAGATACGCAGTATTTT
TRBD2	13	TRBV10-1	NA	TRBJ2-7	CASSVGLAGEQYF	TGCGCCAGCAGTGTTGGACTAGCTGGCGAGCAGTACTTC
TRBD2	13	TRBV6-5	NA	TRBJ2-7	CASRKRGGGEQYF	TGTGCCAGCAGGAAGCGGGGGGGAGGCGAGCAGTACTTC
NA	13	TRBV3-1/TRBV3-2	NA	TRBJ1-1	CASSQQGGGEAFF	TGTGCCAGCAGCCAACAAGGGGGGGGTGAAGCTTTCTTT
NA	13	TRBV27	NA	TRBJ2-7	CASSPPFDGEQYF	TGTGCCAGCAGTCCCCCCTTTGACGGGGAGCAGTACTTC
TRBD1	16	TRBV5-5	NA	TRBJ2-2	CASRNSGQTNTGELFF	TGTGCCAGCCGTAACTCGGGACAGACGAACACCGGGGAGCTGTTTTTT
NA	16	TRBV11-1	NA	TRBJ1-1	CASSPRGWEGVTEAFF	TGTGCCAGCAGCCCCAGAGGCTGGGAGGGGGTGACTGAAGCTTTCTTT
NA	13	TRBV5-1	NA	TRBJ2-2	CASSVTSPGELFF	TGCGCCAGCAGCGTGACTAGTCCTGGGGAGCTGTTTTTT
NA	17	TRBV28	NA	TRBJ2-5	CAIGMPGRMARRETQYF	TGTGCCATCGGGATGCCGGGCCGGATGGCCCGACGGGAGACCCAGTACTTC
TRBD2	17	TRBV5-1	NA	TRBJ2-5	CASSFLGLAGGSETQYF	TGCGCCAGCAGCTTCCTCGGACTAGCGGGGGGTAGCGAGACCCAGTACTTC
NA	12	TRBV11-3	NA	TRBJ2-7	CASSLDGYEQYF	TGTGCCAGCAGCTTAGACGGTTACGAGCAGTACTTC
TRBD2	15	TRBV19	few	TRBJ2-7	CASSGVGSVYYEQYF	TGTGCCAGCAGCGGGGTCGGTAGCGTTTATTACGAGCAGTACTTC
TRBD1	14	TRBV29-1	NA	TRBJ1-1	CRLGTGMIDTEAFF	TGCAGACTAGGGACAGGGATGATTGACACTGAAGCTTTCTTT
TRBD1	15	TRBV5-4	NA	TRBJ2-1	CASSSGQGAGNEQFF	TGTGCCAGCAGCTCTGGACAGGGGGCAGGAAATGAGCAGTTCTTC
TRBD1	15	TRBV7-7	few	TRBJ2-7	CASSLEGQGAYEQYF	TGTGCTAGCAGCTTAGAAGGACAGGGAGCCTACGAGCAGTACTTC
NA	13	TRBV11-3	once	TRBJ2-5	CASAVRVEETQYF	TGTGCCAGCGCCGTCAGGGTTGAGGAGACCCAGTACTTC
NA	13	TRBV7-2	NA	TRBJ2-2	CASKGVNTGELFF	TGTGCCAGCAAAGGGGTGAACACCGGGGAGCTGTTTTTT
TRBD1	16	TRBV19	NA	TRBJ2-2	CASSSGQGAGTGELFF	TGTGCCAGTAGTTCGGGACAGGGGGCCGGCACCGGGGAGCTGTTTTTT
NA	14	TRBV5-1	NA	TRBJ2-2	CASSSTSEPGELFF	TGCGCCAGCAGCTCCACCAGTGAACCGGGGGAGCTGTTTTTT
NA	16	TRBV7-3	NA	TRBJ2-5	CASSLMDLSGEETQYF	TGTGCCAGCAGCTTAATGGACCTTAGCGGAGAAGAGACCCAGTACTTC
TRBD1	18	TRBV5-1	NA	TRBJ1-1	CASRLGQGAGVMNTEAFF	TGCGCCAGCAGATTAGGACAGGGGGCGGGGGTTATGAACACTGAAGCTTTCTTT
NA	15	TRBV9	NA	TRBJ1-2	CASSAGVGGQYGYTF	TGTGCCAGCAGCGCCGGGGTTGGGGGACAATATGGCTACACCTTC
TRBD1	13	TRBV7-8	NA	TRBJ2-1	CASSLDRNNEQFF	TGTGCCAGCAGCTTGGACAGGAACAATGAGCAGTTCTTC
NA	16	TRBV7-2	few	TRBJ1-1	CASSFRTSDRGTEAFF	TGTGCCAGCAGCTTCCGGACGTCAGATCGGGGCACTGAAGCTTTCTTT
NA	14	TRBV7-9	NA	TRBJ2-3	CASSSSIAADTQYF	TGTGCCAGCAGCTCGTCTATAGCCGCAGATACGCAGTATTTT
TRBD1	15	TRBV5-1	NA	TRBJ1-4	CASSFGSGGWEKLFF	TGCGCCAGCAGCTTCGGGTCAGGGGGCTGGGAAAAACTGTTTTTT
TRBD1	16	TRBV14	NA	TRBJ2-2	CASSRGTGAQTGELFF	TGTGCCAGCAGCCGAGGAACAGGGGCTCAAACCGGGGAGCTGTTTTTT
NA	11	TRBV3-1/TRBV3-2	few	TRBJ2-1	CASSQEREQFF	TGTGCCAGCAGCCAAGAGAGGGAGCAGTTCTTC
TRBD2	14	TRBV7-9	NA	TRBJ2-7	CASTMIGGSHEQYF	TGTGCCAGCACCATGATCGGGGGGAGTCACGAGCAGTACTTC
NA	13	TRBV7-2	NA	TRBJ2-6	CASRDSGANVLTF	TGTGCCAGCCGCGACAGTGGGGCCAACGTCCTGACTTTC
NA	15	TRBV10-2	NA	TRBJ2-1	CASSLASGGVNEQFF	TGCGCCAGCAGCCTTGCCAGCGGAGGGGTAAATGAGCAGTTCTTC
NA	13	TRBV19	NA	TRBJ2-2	CASKEGAGGELFF	TGTGCCAGTAAGGAGGGGGCGGGCGGGGAGCTGTTTTTT